A single sample is the source of the 4 T cell receptor beta chains below, sequenced in a study of T-cell reconstitution after alpha-beta-depleted transplantation in children. For TCRbeta, the library was prepared with unique molecular identifiers. TCRdb itself ran the PCR reads through MiXCR, one entry per CDR3 protein. The table shows about 610,000 distinct CDR3 sequences, with more than 9% occurring only once. This specimen was PBMCs from the stem cell graft donor, taken from the stem cell graft. These receptors came from a human donor who donated a stem cell graft to a child with acute myeloid leukemia.

This clonotype appeared many times. The gene calls are TRBV9 and TRBJ2-5; D is possibly TRBD1 (6 bases). The CDR3 is 14 amino acids. V was shortened by 6 bases and J by 1 base, with 13 bases between the two germline ends. Germline V CDR1 and CDR2: SGDLS, YYNGEE. CDR3 protein: CASTTGDTQETQYF. The CDR3 nucleotides read TGTGCCAGCACCACCGGGGACACCCAAGAGACCCAGTACTTC.

The chain joins TRBV25-1 to TRBJ2-7; weak D call: TRBD2 (6 bases). The CDR3 is 16 amino acids. The germline V gene encodes CDR1 MGHDK and CDR2 SYGVNS. Deletions cut 4 bases from V and 0 bases from J, with 16 bases between. This CDR3 is CASSAPKVAASYEQYF. The DNA for the CDR3 is TGTGCCAGCAGTGCCCCAAAGGTAGCGGCCTCCTACGAGCAGTACTTC.

This clonotype has more than one count but fewer than ten. The gene calls are TRBV7-2 and TRBJ2-7; maybe TRBD2 (5 bases). CDR1 is SGHTA and CDR2 is FQGNSA in the germline V gene. The CDR3 loop spans 15 amino acids. Trimming removed 6 bases from V and 4 bases from J, with 19 bases in between. CDR3 sequence reads: CASSDLSDRGYEQYF. Here the CDR3 DNA reads TGTGCCAGCAGTGATTTATCGGACCGGGGATACGAGCAGTACTTC.

V gene TRBV7-2 combines with J gene TRBJ2-4; TRBD2 matches 7 bases. Germline V CDR1 and CDR2: SGHTA, FQGNSA. The CDR3 is 13 amino acids. With V trimmed by 2 bases and J by 13 bases, 8 bases remained unmatched. CDR3 sequence: CASSLMTGGSQYF. The CDR3 coding sequence is TGTGCCAGCAGCTTAATGACGGGGGGATCACAGTACTTC.